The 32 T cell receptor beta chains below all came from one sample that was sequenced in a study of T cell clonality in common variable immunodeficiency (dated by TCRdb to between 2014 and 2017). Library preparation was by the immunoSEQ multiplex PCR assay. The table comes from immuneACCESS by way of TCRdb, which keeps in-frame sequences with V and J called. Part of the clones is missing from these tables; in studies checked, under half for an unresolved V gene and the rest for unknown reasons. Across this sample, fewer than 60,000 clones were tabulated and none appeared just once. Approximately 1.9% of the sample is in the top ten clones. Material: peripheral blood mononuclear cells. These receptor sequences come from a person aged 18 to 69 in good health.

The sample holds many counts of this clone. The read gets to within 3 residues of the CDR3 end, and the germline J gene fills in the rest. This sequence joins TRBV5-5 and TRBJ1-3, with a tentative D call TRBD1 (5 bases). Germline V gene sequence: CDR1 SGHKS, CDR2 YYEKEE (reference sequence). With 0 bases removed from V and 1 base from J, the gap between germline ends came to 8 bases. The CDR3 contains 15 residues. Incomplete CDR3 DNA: TGTGCCAGCAGCTTGGCAGGGATATCTGGAAACACC. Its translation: CASSLAGISGNT. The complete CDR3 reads CASSLAGISGNTIYF.

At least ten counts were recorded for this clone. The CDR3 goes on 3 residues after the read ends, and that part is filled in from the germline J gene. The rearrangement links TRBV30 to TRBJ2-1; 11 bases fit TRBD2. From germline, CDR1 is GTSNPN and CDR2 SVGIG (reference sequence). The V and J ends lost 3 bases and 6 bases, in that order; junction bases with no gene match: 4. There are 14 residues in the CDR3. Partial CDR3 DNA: TGTGCCTGGAGAAATCTAGCGGGGGGCAATGAG. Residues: CAWRNLAGGNE. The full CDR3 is CAWRNLAGGNEQFF.

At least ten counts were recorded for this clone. The CDR3 DNA, read in part, is TGTGCCATCAGTGAGCCGGGGGAACACACTGAA. This codes for CAISEPGEHTE. From start to end, the CDR3 is CAISEPGEHTEAFF. The chain links TRBV10-3 to TRBJ1-1; D might be TRBD1 (5 bases). The CDR3 end falls 3 residues outside the read, so it is completed with the germline J gene. The CDR3 runs to 14 residues. Germline lookup yields CDR1 ENHRY and CDR2 SYGVKD. V lost 2 bases and J lost 3, with 10 bases in between.

The CDR3 here is CSARREDTLRKLFF. Partial CDR3 DNA: TGCAGTGCTAGAAGGGAGGACACCCTCCGAAAA. The chain joins TRBV20-1 to TRBJ1-4; D might be TRBD1 (5 bases). With the read ending 3 residues before the CDR3 end, the germline J gene is used to fill in that end. The V gene's germline CDR1 is DFQATT and CDR2 SNEGSKA (reference sequence). V was shortened by 2 bases and J by 10 bases, with 17 bases between the two germline ends. The CDR3 is 14 residues long.

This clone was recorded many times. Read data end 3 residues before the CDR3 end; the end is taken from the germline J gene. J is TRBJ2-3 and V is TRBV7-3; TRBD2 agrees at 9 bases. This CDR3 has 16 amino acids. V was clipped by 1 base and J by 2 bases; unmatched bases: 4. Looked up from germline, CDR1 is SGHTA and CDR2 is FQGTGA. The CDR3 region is CASSLRASGVTDTQYF. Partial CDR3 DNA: TGTGCCAGCAGCTTAAGGGCTAGCGGGGTCACAGATACG.

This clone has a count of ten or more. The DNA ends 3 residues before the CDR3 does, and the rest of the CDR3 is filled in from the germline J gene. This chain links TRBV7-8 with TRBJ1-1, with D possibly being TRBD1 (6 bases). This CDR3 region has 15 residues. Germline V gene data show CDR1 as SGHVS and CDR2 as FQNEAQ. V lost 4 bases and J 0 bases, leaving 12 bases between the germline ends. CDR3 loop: CASSYRAGLNTEAFF. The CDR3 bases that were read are TGTGCCAGCAGCTACAGGGCAGGATTGAACACTGAA. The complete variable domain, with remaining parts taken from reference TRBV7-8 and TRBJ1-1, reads GAGVSQSPRYKVAKRGQDVALRCDPISGHVSLFWYQQALGQGPEFLTYFQNEAQLDKSGLPSDRFFAERPEGSVSTLKIQRTQQEDSAVYLCASSYRAGLNTEAFFGQGTRLTVV.

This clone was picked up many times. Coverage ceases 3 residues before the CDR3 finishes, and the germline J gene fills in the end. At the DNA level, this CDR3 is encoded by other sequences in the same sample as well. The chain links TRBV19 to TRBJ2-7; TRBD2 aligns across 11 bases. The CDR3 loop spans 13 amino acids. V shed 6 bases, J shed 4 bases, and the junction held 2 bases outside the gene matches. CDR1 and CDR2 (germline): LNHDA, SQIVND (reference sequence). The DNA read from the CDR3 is TGTGCCAGTAGAGGACTAGCGGGTTACGAG. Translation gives CASRGLAGYE. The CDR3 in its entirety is CASRGLAGYEQYF.

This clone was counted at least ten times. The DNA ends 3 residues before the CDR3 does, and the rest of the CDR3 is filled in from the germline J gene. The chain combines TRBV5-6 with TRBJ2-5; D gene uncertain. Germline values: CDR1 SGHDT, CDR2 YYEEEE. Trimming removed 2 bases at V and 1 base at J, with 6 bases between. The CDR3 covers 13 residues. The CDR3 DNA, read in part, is TGTGCCAGCAGCTTTGGCAGCCAAGAGACC. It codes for CASSFGSQET. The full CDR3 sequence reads CASSFGSQETQYF.

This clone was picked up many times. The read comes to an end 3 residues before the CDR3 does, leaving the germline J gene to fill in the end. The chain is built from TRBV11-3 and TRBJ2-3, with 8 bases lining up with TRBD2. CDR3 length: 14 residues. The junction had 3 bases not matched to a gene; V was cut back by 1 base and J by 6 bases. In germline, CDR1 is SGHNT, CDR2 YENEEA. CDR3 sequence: CASSLAGGPDTQYF. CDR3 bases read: TGTGCCAGCAGCTTAGCGGGGGGGCCGGATACG.

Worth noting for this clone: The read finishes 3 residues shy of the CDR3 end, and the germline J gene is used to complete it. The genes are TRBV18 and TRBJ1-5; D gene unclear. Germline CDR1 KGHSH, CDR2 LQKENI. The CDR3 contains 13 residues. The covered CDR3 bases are TGTGCCAGCTCACCAGGAGGGTTGATACCC. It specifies CASSPGGLIP. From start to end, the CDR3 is CASSPGGLIPQHF.

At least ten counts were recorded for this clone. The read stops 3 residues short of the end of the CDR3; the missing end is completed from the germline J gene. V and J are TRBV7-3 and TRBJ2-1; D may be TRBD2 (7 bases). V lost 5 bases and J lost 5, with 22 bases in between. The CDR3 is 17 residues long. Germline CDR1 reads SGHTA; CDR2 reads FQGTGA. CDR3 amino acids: CASSPQGSRGGDNEQFF. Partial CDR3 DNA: TGTGCCAGCAGCCCCCAGGGGTCACGGGGAGGGGACAATGAG. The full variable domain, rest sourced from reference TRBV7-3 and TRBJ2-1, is GAGVSQTPSNKVTEKGKYVELRCDPISGHTALYWYRQSLGQGPEFLIYFQGTGAADDSGLPNDRFFAVRPEGSVSTLKIQRTERGDSAVYLCASSPQGSRGGDNEQFFGPGTRLTVL.

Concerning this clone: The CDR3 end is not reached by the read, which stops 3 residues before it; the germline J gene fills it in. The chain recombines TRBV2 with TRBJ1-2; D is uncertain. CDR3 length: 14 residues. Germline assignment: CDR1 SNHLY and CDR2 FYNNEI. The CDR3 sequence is CASSEARSSGGYTF. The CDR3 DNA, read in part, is TGTGCCAGCAGTGAAGCGCGTAGCTCTGGAGGC.

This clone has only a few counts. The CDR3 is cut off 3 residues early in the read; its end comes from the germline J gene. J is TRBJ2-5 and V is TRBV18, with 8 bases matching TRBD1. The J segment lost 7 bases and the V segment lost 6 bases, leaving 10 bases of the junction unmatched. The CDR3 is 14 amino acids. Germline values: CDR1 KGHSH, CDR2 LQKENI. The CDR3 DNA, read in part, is TGTGCCAGCTCCCCGACAGGGGAGCAGGGGACC. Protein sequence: CASSPTGEQGT. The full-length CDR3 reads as CASSPTGEQGTQYF.

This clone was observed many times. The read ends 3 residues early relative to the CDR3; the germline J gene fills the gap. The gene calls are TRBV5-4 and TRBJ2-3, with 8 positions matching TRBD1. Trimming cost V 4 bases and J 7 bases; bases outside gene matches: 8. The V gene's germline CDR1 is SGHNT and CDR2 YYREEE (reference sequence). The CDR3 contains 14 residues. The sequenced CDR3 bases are TGTGCCAGCAGCGCGGGACAGGCCGGGCATACG. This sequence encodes CASSAGQAGHT. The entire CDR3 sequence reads CASSAGQAGHTQYF.

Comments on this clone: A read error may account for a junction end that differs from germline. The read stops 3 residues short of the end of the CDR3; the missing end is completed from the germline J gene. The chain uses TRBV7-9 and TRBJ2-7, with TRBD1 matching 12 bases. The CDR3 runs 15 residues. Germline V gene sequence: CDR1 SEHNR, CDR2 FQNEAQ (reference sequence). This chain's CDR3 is CVSSPGGTGGDEQYF. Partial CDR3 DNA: TGTGTCAGCAGCCCAGGGGGGACAGGGGGCGACGAG.

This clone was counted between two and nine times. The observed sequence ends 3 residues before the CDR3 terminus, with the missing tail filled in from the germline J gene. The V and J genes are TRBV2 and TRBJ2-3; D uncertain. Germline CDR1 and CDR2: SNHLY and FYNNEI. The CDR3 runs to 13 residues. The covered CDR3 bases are TGTGCCAGCAATTGGTCTGGGCGAGAGACG. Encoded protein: CASNWSGRET. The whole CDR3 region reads CASNWSGRETQYF.

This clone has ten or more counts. The sequenced part of the CDR3 DNA is TGTGCCAGCAGCATCCGACTAGCGGCGTACGTTGAGACC. Translation: CASSIRLAAYVET. The full CDR3 reads CASSIRLAAYVETQYF. The chain recombines TRBV13 with TRBJ2-5, with TRBD2 identical over 9 bases. Read sequence stops 3 residues before the CDR3 end, and the germline J gene provides the missing end. From germline, CDR1 is PRHDT and CDR2 FYEKMQ (reference sequence). V dropped 5 bases and J dropped 5; count of bases not matched to a gene: 12. The CDR3 runs to 16 residues.

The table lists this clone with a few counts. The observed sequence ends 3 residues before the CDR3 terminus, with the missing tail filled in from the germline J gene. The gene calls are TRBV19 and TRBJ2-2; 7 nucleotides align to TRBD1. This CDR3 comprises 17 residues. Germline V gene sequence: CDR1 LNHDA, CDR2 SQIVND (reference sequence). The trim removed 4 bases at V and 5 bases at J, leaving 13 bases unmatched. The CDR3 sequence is CASSRLRDSRSTGELFF. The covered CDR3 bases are TGTGCCAGTAGTAGGCTCCGGGACAGTAGATCAACCGGGGAG.

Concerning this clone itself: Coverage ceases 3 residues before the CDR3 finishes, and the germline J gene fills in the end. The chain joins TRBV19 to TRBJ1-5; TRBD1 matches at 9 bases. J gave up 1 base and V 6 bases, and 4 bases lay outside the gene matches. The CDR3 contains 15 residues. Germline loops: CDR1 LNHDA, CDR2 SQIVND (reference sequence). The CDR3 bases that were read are TGTGCCAGTAGGTCACAGGGGGCAAGCAATCAGCCC. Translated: CASRSQGASNQP. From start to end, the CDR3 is CASRSQGASNQPQHF.

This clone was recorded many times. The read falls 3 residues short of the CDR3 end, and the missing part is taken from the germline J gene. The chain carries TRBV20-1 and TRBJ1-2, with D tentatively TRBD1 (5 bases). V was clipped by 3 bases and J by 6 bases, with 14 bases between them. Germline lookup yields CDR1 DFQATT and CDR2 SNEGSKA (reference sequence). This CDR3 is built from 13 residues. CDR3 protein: CSASSQGGDGYTF. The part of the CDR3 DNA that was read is TGCAGTGCTAGTTCCCAGGGAGGCGATGGC.

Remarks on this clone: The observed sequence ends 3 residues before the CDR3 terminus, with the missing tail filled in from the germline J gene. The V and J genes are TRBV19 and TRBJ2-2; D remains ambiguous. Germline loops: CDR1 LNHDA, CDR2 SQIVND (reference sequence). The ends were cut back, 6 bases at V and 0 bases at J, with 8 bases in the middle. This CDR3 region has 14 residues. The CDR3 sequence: CASSAEANTGELFF. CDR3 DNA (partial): TGTGCCAGTAGCGCAGAGGCGAACACCGGGGAG.

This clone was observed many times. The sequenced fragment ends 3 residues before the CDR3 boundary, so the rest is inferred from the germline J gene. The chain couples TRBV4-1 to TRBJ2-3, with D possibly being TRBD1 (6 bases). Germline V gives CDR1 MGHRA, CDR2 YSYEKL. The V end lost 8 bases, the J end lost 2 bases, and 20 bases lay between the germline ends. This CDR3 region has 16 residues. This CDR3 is CASSHSGTLNTDTQYF. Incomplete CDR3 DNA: TGCGCCAGCTCACACTCCGGGACATTAAACACAGATACG.

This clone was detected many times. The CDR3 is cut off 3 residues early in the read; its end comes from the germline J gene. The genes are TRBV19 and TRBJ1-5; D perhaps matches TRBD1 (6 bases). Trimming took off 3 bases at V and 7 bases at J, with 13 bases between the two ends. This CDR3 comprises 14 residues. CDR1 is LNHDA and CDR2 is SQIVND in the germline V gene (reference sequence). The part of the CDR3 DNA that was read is TGTGCCAGTAGTATCGAGGTAGGGGGACAGCCC. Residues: CASSIEVGGQP. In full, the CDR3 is CASSIEVGGQPQHF.

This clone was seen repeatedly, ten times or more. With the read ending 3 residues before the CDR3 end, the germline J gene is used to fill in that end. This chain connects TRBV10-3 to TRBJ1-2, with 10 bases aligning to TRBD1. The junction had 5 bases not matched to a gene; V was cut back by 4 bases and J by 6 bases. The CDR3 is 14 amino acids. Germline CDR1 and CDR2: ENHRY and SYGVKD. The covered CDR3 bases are TGTGCCATCAGTGGCGGGACAGGGGTGGATGGC. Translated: CAISGGTGVDG. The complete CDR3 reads CAISGGTGVDGYTF.

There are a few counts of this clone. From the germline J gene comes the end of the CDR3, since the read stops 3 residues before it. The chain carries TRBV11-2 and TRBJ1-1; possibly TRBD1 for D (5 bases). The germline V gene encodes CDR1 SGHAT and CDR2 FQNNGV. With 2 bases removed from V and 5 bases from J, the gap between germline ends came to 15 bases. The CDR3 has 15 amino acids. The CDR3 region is CASSLHRLRETEAFF. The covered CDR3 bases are TGTGCCAGCAGCTTACACAGGCTCAGGGAAACTGAA.

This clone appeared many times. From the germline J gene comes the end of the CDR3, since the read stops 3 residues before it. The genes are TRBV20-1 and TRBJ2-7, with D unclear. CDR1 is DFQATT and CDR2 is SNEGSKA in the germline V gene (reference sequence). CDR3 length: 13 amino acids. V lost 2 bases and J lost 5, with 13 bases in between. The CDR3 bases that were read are TGCAGTGCTAGACAGGCCGGCGTCAACGAG. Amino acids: CSARQAGVNE. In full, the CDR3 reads CSARQAGVNEQYF.

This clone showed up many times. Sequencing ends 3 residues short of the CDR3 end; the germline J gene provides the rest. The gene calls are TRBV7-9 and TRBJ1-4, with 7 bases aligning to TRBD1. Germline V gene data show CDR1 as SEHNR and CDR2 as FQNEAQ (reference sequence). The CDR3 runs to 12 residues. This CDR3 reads CASSPTGDLLFF. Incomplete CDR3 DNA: TGTGCCAGCAGCCCTACAGGGGACTTA.

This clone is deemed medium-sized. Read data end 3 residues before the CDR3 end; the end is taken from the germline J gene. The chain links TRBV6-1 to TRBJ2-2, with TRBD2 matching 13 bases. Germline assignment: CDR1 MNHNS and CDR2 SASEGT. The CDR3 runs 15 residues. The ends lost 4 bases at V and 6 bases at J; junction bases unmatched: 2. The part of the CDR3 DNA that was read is TGTGCCAGCAGTGGGACTAGCGGGAGCCCCGGGGAG. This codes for CASSGTSGSPGE. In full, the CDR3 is CASSGTSGSPGELFF.

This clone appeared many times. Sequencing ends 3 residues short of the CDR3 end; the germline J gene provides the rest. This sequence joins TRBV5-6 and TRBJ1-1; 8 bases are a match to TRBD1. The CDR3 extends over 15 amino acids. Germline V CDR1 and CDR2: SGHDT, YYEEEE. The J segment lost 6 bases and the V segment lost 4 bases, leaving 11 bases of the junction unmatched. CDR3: CASSPIQGAPAEAFF. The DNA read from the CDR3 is TGTGCCAGCAGCCCGATTCAGGGGGCGCCGGCTGAA.

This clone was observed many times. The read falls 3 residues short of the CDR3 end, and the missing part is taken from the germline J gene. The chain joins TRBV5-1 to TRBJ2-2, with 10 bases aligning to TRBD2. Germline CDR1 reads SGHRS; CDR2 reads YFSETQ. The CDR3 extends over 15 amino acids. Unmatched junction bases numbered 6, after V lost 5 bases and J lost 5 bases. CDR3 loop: CASSSGTSDTGELFF. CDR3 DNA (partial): TGCGCCAGCAGTTCCGGGACTAGCGATACCGGGGAG.

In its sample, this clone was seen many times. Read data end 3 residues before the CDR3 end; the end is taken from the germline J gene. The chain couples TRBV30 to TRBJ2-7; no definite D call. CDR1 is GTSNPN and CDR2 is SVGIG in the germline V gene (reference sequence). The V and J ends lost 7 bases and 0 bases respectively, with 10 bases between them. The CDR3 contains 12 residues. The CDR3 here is CALKQFSYEQYF. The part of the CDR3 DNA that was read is TGTGCCTTGAAACAGTTCTCCTACGAG.

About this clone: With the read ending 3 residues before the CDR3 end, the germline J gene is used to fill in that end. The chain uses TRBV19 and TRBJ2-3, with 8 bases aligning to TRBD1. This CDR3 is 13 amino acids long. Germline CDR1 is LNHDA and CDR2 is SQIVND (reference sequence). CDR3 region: CASSGQGNQPQYF. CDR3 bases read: TGTGCCAGTAGCGGACAGGGCAATCAGCCG.